The 21 T cell receptor beta chains below come from one sample, sequenced in a study of blood T cells in healthy people across ages. Alongside a J-beta primer mix, a sample-barcoded 5' primer served in a second PCR lasting 7 to 11 cycles. TCRdb re-analysed the 5' RACE reads in MiXCR, keeping a single row per CDR3 protein. The repertoire consists of approximately 1,100,000 distinct CDR3 sequences, with more than 35% occurring once and the leading ten covering around 18%. The sample taken for sequencing was blood. These TCRs come from a woman aged 55-75 years in good health.

The chain is built from TRBV6-1 and TRBJ2-1; TRBD1 matches 8 bases. The DNA end favors TRBJ2-7, so the J call may be wrong. The germline gives CDR1 MNHNS, CDR2 SASEGT. This CDR3 comprises 15 residues. The CDR3 sequence: CASSDGTGGLGEQYF. The CDR3 DNA follows: TGTGCCAGCAGTGATGGGACAGGAGGGCTTGGCGAGCAGTACTTC.

This clonotype was seen a few times. V and J are TRBV27 and TRBJ2-3, with D possibly TRBD2 on 6 matching bases. V shed 3 bases and J shed 6 bases, with 13 bases lying between them. Looked up from germline, CDR1 is MNHEY and CDR2 is SMNVEV (reference sequence). This CDR3 has 14 residues. DNA of the CDR3: TGTGCCAGCAGTTTGGTTTGGGGGGTCGATACGCAGTATTTT. It specifies CASSLVWGVDTQYF.

This chain links TRBV5-1 with TRBJ1-5; the D gene is possibly TRBD1 (6 bases). With 0 bases removed from V and 4 bases from J, the gap between germline ends came to 8 bases. The CDR3 contains 14 residues. Germline values: CDR1 SGHRS, CDR2 YFSETQ. CDR3 residues: CASSLETGNQPQHF. DNA for the CDR3: TGCGCCAGCAGCTTGGAAACAGGGAATCAGCCCCAGCATTTT.

This clonotype has more than one count but fewer than ten. This chain links TRBV29-1 with TRBJ1-1; maybe TRBD1 (6 bases). Germline V lookup: CDR1 SQVTM, CDR2 ANQGSEA. Trimming pared 5 bases from V and 0 bases from J, leaving 10 bases between. The CDR3 is made up of 13 amino acids. The CDR3 is CSVRQDVNTEAFF. The CDR3 region has the DNA TGCAGCGTTCGACAGGATGTGAACACTGAAGCTTTCTTT.

This clonotype was observed a handful of times. The V call is TRBV27, the J call TRBJ2-7, with D possibly being TRBD1 or TRBD2 (5 bases each). The germline V gene encodes CDR1 MNHEY and CDR2 SMNVEV (reference sequence). Trimming removed 6 bases at V and 0 bases at J, with 12 bases between. There are 14 residues in the CDR3. In nucleotides, the CDR3 is TGTGCCAGCAGGGACGGGACGACCTCCTACGAGCAGTACTTC. Its protein product is CASRDGTTSYEQYF.

Many counts were recorded for this clonotype. The chain couples TRBV3-1 to TRBJ2-4; 8 bases align to TRBD1. The CDR3 totals 15 residues. CDR1 and CDR2 from the germline V gene are LGHDT and YNNKEL (reference sequence). V trimming: 0 bases; J trimming: 7 bases; junction bases outside the gene matches: 5. CDR3: CASSQDPGGRNIQYF. In DNA form, the CDR3 reads TGTGCCAGCAGCCAAGACCCAGGGGGCCGCAACATTCAGTACTTC.

J is TRBJ2-3 and V is TRBV20-1; 10 bases align to TRBD2. CDR3 length: 16 residues. Germline V CDR1 and CDR2: DFQATT, SNEGSKA (reference sequence). The CDR3 here is CSAPRASGRVADTQYF. The CDR3 DNA sequence: TGCAGCGCCCCCCGGGCTAGCGGGAGAGTTGCAGATACGCAGTATTTT.

V and J are TRBV10-2 and TRBJ1-5; TRBD1 is a possible D gene (6 bases). The CDR3 has 14 residues. Trimming took off 9 bases at V and 0 bases at J, with 12 bases between the two ends. CDR1 and CDR2 from the germline V gene are WSHSY and SAAADI. The CDR3 nucleotides are TGCGCCAGTAGACAGGTTCCTAGCAATCAGCCCCAGCATTTT. It is translated as CASRQVPSNQPQHF.

A remark on this clonotype: One base away lies a much larger clone, so this may be a sequencing read error. The chain uses TRBV27 and TRBJ2-4; D gene uncertain. TRBJ2-7 explains the end of the DNA better; the J call may be wrong. The CDR3 has 13 residues. The V gene's germline CDR1 is MNHEY and CDR2 SMNVEV (reference sequence). CDR3 nucleotides: TGTGCCAGCAGTTTTCCGAACGCCTACGAGCAGTACTTC. Translating gives CASSFPNAYEQYF.

This clonotype was seen only a few times. The chain links TRBV2 to TRBJ1-2; 7 bases agree with TRBD1. This CDR3 is built from 12 residues. Trimming cost V 7 bases and J 7 bases; bases outside gene matches: 6. Germline V gene sequence: CDR1 SNHLY, CDR2 FYNNEI. This CDR3 reads CASNRGIGGYTF. Here the CDR3 DNA reads TGTGCCAGCAACAGGGGAATAGGTGGCTACACCTTC.

This chain's CDR3 is CASSYFGRADEQYF. Written as DNA, the CDR3 is TGTGCCAGCAGTTACTTCGGGAGGGCCGACGAGCAGTACTTC. The J gene is TRBJ2-7, the V gene TRBV6-2 or TRBV6-3; 8 bases match TRBD2. This CDR3 has 14 residues. CDR1 is MNHEY and CDR2 is SVGEGT in the germline V gene. V lost 1 base, J lost 5 bases, and 4 bases stayed unmatched.

This clonotype was found many times. V gene TRBV27 combines with J gene TRBJ1-2; D remains ambiguous. The V gene lost 2 bases and the J gene lost 7 bases, with 20 bases spanning the gap. The CDR3 is 16 residues long. CDR1 is MNHEY, CDR2 SMNVEV, per germline (reference sequence). In DNA form, the CDR3 reads TGTGCCAGCAGTTTAACCTTGGCGGGGAGTCGAGGTGGCTACACCTTC. It is translated as CASSLTLAGSRGGYTF.

This clonotype was seen only a few times. The chain carries TRBV10-3 and TRBJ2-7, with D maybe TRBD1 (6 bases). The germline V gene encodes CDR1 ENHRY and CDR2 SYGVKD. This CDR3 is 14 amino acids long. The ends were cut back, 6 bases at V and 4 bases at J, with 16 bases in the middle. CDR3 loop: CAISLTGPIYEQYF. In DNA form, the CDR3 reads TGTGCCATCAGCCTGACAGGCCCCATTTACGAGCAGTACTTC.

The chain carries TRBV9 and TRBJ2-3; TRBD1 agrees at 7 bases. Trimming cost V 0 bases and J 0 bases; bases outside gene matches: 4. CDR3 length: 16 amino acids. Germline CDR1 SGDLS, CDR2 YYNGEE. The CDR3 loop reads CASSVASGQSTDTQYF. The DNA for the CDR3 is TGTGCCAGCAGCGTAGCCTCGGGACAGAGCACAGATACGCAGTATTTT. Full variable domain (remainder filled in from reference TRBV9 and TRBJ2-3): DSGVTQTPKHLITATGQRVTLRCSPRSGDLSVYWYQQSLDQGLQFLIQYYNGEERAKGNILERFSAQQFPDLHSELNLSSLELGDSALYFCASSVASGQSTDTQYFGPGTRLTVL.

The chain uses TRBV6-4 and TRBJ2-7, with 7 nucleotides matching TRBD2. Germline trimming cut 4 bases from V and 0 bases from J; bases unmatched to any gene: 15. The germline CDR1 and CDR2 sequences are MRHNA and SNTAGT. The CDR3 has 18 amino acids. The CDR3 spells CASSGGRRRDYSSYEQYF. As DNA, the CDR3 is TGTGCCAGCAGTGGCGGTCGACGTCGGGACTATAGCTCCTACGAGCAGTACTTC.

This clonotype has a handful of counts. This chain connects TRBV11-1 to TRBJ2-1; 12 positions agree with TRBD2. The CDR3 sequence is 16 residues long. The germline gives CDR1 SGHAT, CDR2 FQDESV (reference sequence). V trimming: 1 base; J trimming: 4 bases; junction bases outside the gene matches: 2. CDR3 coding DNA: TGTGCCAGCAGCTTAGACGGGACTAGCGGGTACAATGAGCAGTTCTTC. This translates into CASSLDGTSGYNEQFF.

This clonotype was seen a few times. The V and J genes are TRBV27 and TRBJ2-7; D is unclear. The germline V gene encodes CDR1 MNHEY and CDR2 SMNVEV (reference sequence). V was shortened by 2 bases and J by 4 bases, with 12 bases between the two germline ends. The length of the CDR3 is 14 residues. CDR3: CASSLGRVTYEQYF. The CDR3 DNA is TGTGCCAGCAGTTTAGGCCGGGTAACGTACGAGCAGTACTTC.

V usage is TRBV5-1 and J usage is TRBJ2-3; possibly TRBD2 for D (6 bases). The CDR3 has 18 residues. Trimming shortened V by 2 bases and J by 0 bases, and 19 bases separated the two germline ends. Germline loops: CDR1 SGHRS, CDR2 YFSETQ. The CDR3 region is CASSFTFSGTSSTDTQYF. CDR3 in DNA: TGCGCCAGCAGCTTCACATTCTCCGGGACTTCTAGCACAGATACGCAGTATTTT.

This clonotype has just a few counts. The rearrangement links TRBV28 to TRBJ1-2; D is unclear. Trimming left V 2 bases short and J 2 bases short, with 12 bases between. Germline lookup yields CDR1 MDHEN and CDR2 SYDVKM. The CDR3 runs to 15 residues. CDR3 coding DNA: TGTGCCAGCAGTTTAGGGCTTGGACGAAACTATGGCTACACCTTC. Amino acids: CASSLGLGRNYGYTF.

The chain carries TRBV12-3 or TRBV12-4 and TRBJ1-5; possibly TRBD1 for D (6 bases). This CDR3 region has 14 residues. V lost 4 bases and J lost 7, with 14 bases in between. CDR3 amino acids: CASSWLGASQPQHF. The CDR3 bases are TGTGCCAGCAGTTGGTTGGGGGCGTCGCAGCCCCAGCATTTT.

The rearrangement joins TRBV5-1 to TRBJ2-4, with D perhaps TRBD1 or TRBD2 (6 bases each). The CDR3 sequence is 18 residues long. Between the trimmed V and J ends, which lost 3 bases and 13 bases, there was a span of 32 bases. In germline, CDR1 is SGHRS, CDR2 YFSETQ. The CDR3 is CASSWPKGGGKAVNEQYF. In nucleotides, the CDR3 is TGCGCCAGCAGCTGGCCAAAGGGGGGCGGGAAAGCGGTCAATGAGCAGTACTTC.